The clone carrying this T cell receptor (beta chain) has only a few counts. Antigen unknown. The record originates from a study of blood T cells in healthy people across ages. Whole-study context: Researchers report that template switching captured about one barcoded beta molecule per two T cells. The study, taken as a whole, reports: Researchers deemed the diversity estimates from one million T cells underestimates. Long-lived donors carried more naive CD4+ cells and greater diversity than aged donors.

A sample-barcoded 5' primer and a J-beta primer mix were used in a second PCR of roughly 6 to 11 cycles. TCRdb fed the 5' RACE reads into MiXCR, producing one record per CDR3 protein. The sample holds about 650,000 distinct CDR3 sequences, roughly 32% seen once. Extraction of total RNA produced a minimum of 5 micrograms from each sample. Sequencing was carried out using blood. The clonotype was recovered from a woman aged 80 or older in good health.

The CDR3 loop is CAGRDEGAIYNEQFF. CDR3 DNA sequence: TGTGCCGGTCGAGATGAGGGGGCGATCTACAATGAGCAGTTCTTC. The rearrangement links TRBV27 to TRBJ2-1, with 7 nucleotides matching TRBD1. V lost 11 bases, J lost 3 bases, and 13 bases stayed unmatched. CDR3 length: 15 amino acids. Per germline, CDR1 MNHEY and CDR2 SMNVEV (reference sequence).